This T cell receptor (beta chain) came from a study of T cells in narcolepsy. The repertoire was sequenced with immunoSEQ multiplex PCR; TCRdb's copy has only in-frame clones and lacks some. The profile covers approximately 26,000 clones, with 81% appearing a single time and around 0.99% taken by the ten largest. For this clone: Its antigen is undetermined.

Study-wide results and caveats: Autoreactive clonotypes reportedly recurred in blood of same and different patients, not controls.

This clonotype was obtained from a human donor in good health. Sequenced material: memory (CD45RA-) CD4+ T cells from blood.

The CDR3 protein is CASSHSSGNTDTQYF. The CDR3 nucleotides read TGTGCCAGCAGCCACTCGAGCGGGAACACAGATACGCAGTATTTT. J is TRBJ2-3 and V is TRBV6-6; 7 nucleotides align to TRBD2. The CDR3 loop spans 15 amino acids. The germline V gene has CDR1 MNHNY and CDR2 SVGAGI (reference sequence). Trimming cost V 6 bases and J 2 bases; bases outside gene matches: 8.